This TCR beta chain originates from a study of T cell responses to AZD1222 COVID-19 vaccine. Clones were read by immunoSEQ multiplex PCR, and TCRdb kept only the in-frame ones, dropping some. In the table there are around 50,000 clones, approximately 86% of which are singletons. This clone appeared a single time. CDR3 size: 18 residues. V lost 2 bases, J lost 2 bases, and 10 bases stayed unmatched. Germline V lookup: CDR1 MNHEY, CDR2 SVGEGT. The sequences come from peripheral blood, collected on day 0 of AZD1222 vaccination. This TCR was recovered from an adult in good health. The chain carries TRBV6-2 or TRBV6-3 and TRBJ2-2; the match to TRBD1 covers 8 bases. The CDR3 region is CASSYLPGTGFNTGELFF. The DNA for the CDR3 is TGTGCCAGCAGTTACCTCCCCGGGACAGGTTTTAACACCGGGGAGCTGTTTTTT.